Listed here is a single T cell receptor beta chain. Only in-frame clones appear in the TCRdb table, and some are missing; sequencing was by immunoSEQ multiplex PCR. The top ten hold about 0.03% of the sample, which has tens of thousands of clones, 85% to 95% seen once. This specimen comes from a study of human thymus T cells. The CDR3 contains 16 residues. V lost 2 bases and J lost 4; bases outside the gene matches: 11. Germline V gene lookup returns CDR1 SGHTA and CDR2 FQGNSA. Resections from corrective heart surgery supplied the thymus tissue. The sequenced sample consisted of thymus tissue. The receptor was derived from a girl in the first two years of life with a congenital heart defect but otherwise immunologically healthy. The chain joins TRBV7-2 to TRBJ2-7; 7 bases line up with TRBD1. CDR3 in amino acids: CASSLFAGQDRYEQYF. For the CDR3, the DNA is TGTGCCAGCAGCTTATTTGCAGGACAGGACCGATACGAGCAGTACTTC.